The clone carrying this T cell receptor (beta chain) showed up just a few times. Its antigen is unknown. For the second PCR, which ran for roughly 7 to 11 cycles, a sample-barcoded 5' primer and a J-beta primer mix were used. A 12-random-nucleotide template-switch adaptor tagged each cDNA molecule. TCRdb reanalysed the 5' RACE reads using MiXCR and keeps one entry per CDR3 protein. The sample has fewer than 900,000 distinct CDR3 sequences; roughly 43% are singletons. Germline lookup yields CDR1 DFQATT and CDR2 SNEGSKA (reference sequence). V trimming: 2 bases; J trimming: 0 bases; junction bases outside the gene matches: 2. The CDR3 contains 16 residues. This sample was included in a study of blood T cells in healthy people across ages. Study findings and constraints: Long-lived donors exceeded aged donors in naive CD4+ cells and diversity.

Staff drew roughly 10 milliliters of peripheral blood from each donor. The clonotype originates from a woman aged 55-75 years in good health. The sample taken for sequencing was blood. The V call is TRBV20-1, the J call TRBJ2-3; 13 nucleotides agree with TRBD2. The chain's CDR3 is CSARLLAGGSTDTQYF. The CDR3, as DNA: TGCAGTGCTAGACTACTAGCGGGGGGGAGCACAGATACGCAGTATTTT.